The 12 T cell receptor beta chains below all came from one sample that was sequenced in a study of T-cell memory formation after mild COVID-19. TCRdb reprocessed the 5' RACE reads via MiXCR and lists one record per CDR3 protein. The data hold 180,000 or so distinct CDR3 sequences, with around 15% observed a single time. The sequencing input was PBMCs or a T cell subset sorted from them (not recorded which). These receptors originate from an adult woman who had mild COVID-19 (a few samples of this study predate the infection). Cell type and time point are not known.

This rearrangement joins TRBV6-2 or TRBV6-3 to TRBJ2-2; D not resolved. The CDR3 loop spans 16 amino acids. Germline CDR1 is MNHEY and CDR2 is SVGEGT. The germline V and J ends were trimmed by 4 bases and 6 bases, with 18 bases remaining between them. The CDR3: CASSSPNSAYPGELFF. The DNA for the CDR3 is TGTGCCAGCAGTTCTCCGAACTCCGCCTACCCCGGGGAGCTGTTTTTT.

Only a few counts were recorded for this clonotype. V is TRBV7-8 and J is TRBJ2-7, with 9 positions matching TRBD1. Trimming took 1 base from V and 7 from J; bases not matched to a gene: 5. Germline lookup yields CDR1 SGHVS and CDR2 FQNEAQ. The CDR3 has 14 residues. The CDR3 region has the DNA TGTGCCAGCAGCTTAGGACAGGGGGTCTTTGAGCAGTACTTC. Amino acid sequence: CASSLGQGVFEQYF.

The chain employs TRBV3-1 and TRBJ2-4; D remains ambiguous. The CDR3 runs 16 residues. Germline V gives CDR1 LGHDT, CDR2 YNNKEL (reference sequence). Trimming took off 1 base at V and 3 bases at J, with 13 bases between the two ends. CDR3 coding DNA: TGTGCCAGCAGCCAAGGAGGTCTTAATAGCAAAAACATTCAGTACTTC. Amino acids: CASSQGGLNSKNIQYF.

This clonotype was observed a few times. The J gene is TRBJ2-2, the V gene TRBV5-5; D perhaps matches TRBD1 (5 bases). CDR1 and CDR2 (germline): SGHKS, YYEKEE (reference sequence). The CDR3 is 15 residues long. The V gene lost 4 bases and the J gene lost 7 bases, with 17 bases spanning the gap. The CDR3 nucleotides are TGTGCCAGCAGCCCGGCCCCTAGAGGACACGGGGAGCTGTTTTTT. Translation gives CASSPAPRGHGELFF.

This clonotype was detected only once. The chain combines TRBV20-1 with TRBJ1-4; D is perhaps TRBD1 (5 bases). V lost 5 bases to trimming and J lost 8 bases, with 15 bases between them. Germline values: CDR1 DFQATT, CDR2 SNEGSKA (reference sequence). The CDR3 runs 13 residues. The CDR3 DNA sequence: TGCAGTGCTGTAGTCAGGGTGCAGGAAAAACTGTTTTTT. It specifies CSAVVRVQEKLFF.

In this sample, this clonotype turned up a few times. The V and J genes are TRBV15 and TRBJ2-3; D not certain. The germline gives CDR1 LNHNV, CDR2 YYDKDF (reference sequence). The CDR3 sequence is 13 residues long. Trimming pared 0 bases from V and 5 bases from J, leaving 6 bases between. The DNA for the CDR3 is TGTGCCACCAGCAGAGATCGCGGAGATACGCAGTATTTT. As protein: CATSRDRGDTQYF.

The rearrangement uses TRBV6-1 and TRBJ2-5; TRBD1 might be the D (6 bases). Germline values: CDR1 MNHNS, CDR2 SASEGT. V was pared by 4 bases and J by 1 base, with 10 bases between. The CDR3 extends over 14 amino acids. DNA of the CDR3: TGTGCCAGCAGTGTGGGACACGTCCAAGAGACCCAGTACTTC. Its protein product is CASSVGHVQETQYF.

This clonotype was seen only a few times. The chain combines TRBV20-1 with TRBJ1-5, with TRBD1 as a possible D gene (5 bases). Deletions cut 8 bases from V and 4 bases from J, with 15 bases between. Looked up from germline, CDR1 is DFQATT and CDR2 is SNEGSKA (reference sequence). This CDR3 comprises 13 residues. The chain's CDR3 is CSLEGLGNQPQHF. CDR3 nucleotide sequence: TGCAGTTTAGAGGGGCTTGGGAATCAGCCCCAGCATTTT.

This clonotype was seen a handful of times. V is TRBV7-9 and J is TRBJ2-3; D gene ambiguous. This CDR3 has 12 residues. CDR1 and CDR2 (germline): SEHNR, FQNEAQ (reference sequence). V shed 5 bases and J shed 6 bases, with 9 bases lying between them. CDR3 nucleotides: TGTGCCAGCAGCGAGACGCCGGATACGCAGTATTTT. It encodes CASSETPDTQYF.

This clonotype was seen many times. The chain uses TRBV9 and TRBJ2-3; 8 nucleotides align to TRBD2. The V gene end was trimmed by 3 bases and the J gene end by 6 bases; junction bases not matched to a gene: 18. CDR1 is SGDLS and CDR2 is YYNGEE in the germline V gene. This CDR3 has 18 residues. The CDR3 reads CASSAHTSTGGLSDTQYF. The CDR3 DNA reads TGTGCCAGCAGCGCCCACACTTCGACGGGAGGGCTGTCGGATACGCAGTATTTT.

The CDR3 loop is CASSPRQGTGELFF. In DNA, the CDR3 is TGTGCCAGCAGCCCCAGACAAGGTACCGGGGAGCTGTTTTTT. The J gene is TRBJ2-2, the V gene TRBV7-6; D is undetermined. The CDR3 length is 14 residues. The germline V gene has CDR1 SGHVS and CDR2 FNYEAQ. Trimming took off 5 bases at V and 5 bases at J, with 12 bases between the two ends.

The chain recombines TRBV12-3 or TRBV12-4 with TRBJ1-1, with D hard to call. Trimming shortened V by 3 bases and J by 0 bases, and 14 bases separated the two germline ends. This CDR3 is 16 amino acids long. In DNA, the CDR3 is TGTGCCAGCAGTTTGACCAGGACGGAGATGAACACTGAAGCTTTCTTT. Protein product: CASSLTRTEMNTEAFF.